The 25 T cell receptor beta chains in this list originate from one sample, sequenced in a study of cytomegalovirus exposure and HLA in healthy donors. The primer mix had 60 Vbeta and 13 Jbeta primers. Assay used: immunoSEQ multiplex PCR; TCRdb lists only in-frame clones, some missing. The data contain some 150,000 clones, around 88% of them singletons. The sequenced sample consisted of PBMCs. The receptors originated from a woman in her twenties or thirties in good health and CMV-seronegative.

As DNA, the CDR3 is TGTGCCAGCTTGAGTTTCCCCGGGGAGCTGTTTTTT. Translation gives CASLSFPGELFF. The chain joins TRBV28 to TRBJ2-2; D gene unclear. The CDR3 consists of 12 residues. In germline, CDR1 is MDHEN, CDR2 SYDVKM. Trimming took 8 bases from V and 6 from J, leaving 10 bases between them.

The V and J genes are TRBV30 and TRBJ2-5; D is perhaps TRBD1 (6 bases). The CDR3 has 12 residues. Between the trimmed V and J ends, which lost 4 bases and 4 bases, there was a span of 10 bases. Germline lookup yields CDR1 GTSNPN and CDR2 SVGIG (reference sequence). CDR3 DNA: TGTGCCTGGAAGCCAGGGGTAGAGACCCAGTACTTC. Its translation: CAWKPGVETQYF.

V gene TRBV13 combines with J gene TRBJ1-2; no reliable D call. The CDR3 sequence is 15 residues long. Trimming shortened V by 5 bases and J by 1 base, and 14 bases separated the two germline ends. Looked up from germline, CDR1 is PRHDT and CDR2 is FYEKMQ (reference sequence). In DNA form, the CDR3 reads TGTGCCAGCAGCCTCGGGTCTTCCTATAACTATGGCTACACCTTC. This sequence encodes CASSLGSSYNYGYTF.

The chain recombines TRBV19 with TRBJ1-2; 8 bases fit TRBD1. V shed 9 bases, J shed 5 bases, and the junction held 14 bases outside the gene matches. CDR1 is LNHDA, CDR2 SQIVND, per germline (reference sequence). CDR3 length equals 15 residues. The CDR3 is CARVVPTGVGYGYTF. The CDR3 DNA is TGTGCCAGAGTAGTCCCGACAGGGGTGGGATATGGCTACACCTTC.

This chain joins TRBV7-9 and TRBJ2-2; 7 bases line up with TRBD1. After removal of 2 bases from V and 5 bases from J, the junction contained 8 bases not matched to a gene. CDR3 size: 16 residues. CDR1 is SEHNR, CDR2 FQNEAQ, per germline (reference sequence). The CDR3 nucleotides are TGTGCCAGCAGCTTAAGACAGGGAGTAAGAACCGGGGAGCTGTTTTTT. Its translation: CASSLRQGVRTGELFF.

The chain couples TRBV6-5 to TRBJ2-7, with TRBD2 identical over 13 bases. Per the germline V gene, CDR1 is MNHEY and CDR2 is SVGAGI. The CDR3 has 15 residues. After removal of 6 bases from V and 2 bases from J, the junction contained 4 bases not matched to a gene. The CDR3 loop is CASSRGTSGTYEQYF. The CDR3 DNA is TGTGCCAGCAGCCGTGGGACTAGCGGGACCTACGAGCAGTACTTC.

This chain connects TRBV4-2 to TRBJ1-5, with a tentative D call TRBD1 (5 bases). The CDR3 extends over 16 amino acids. Germline V gives CDR1 LGHNA, CDR2 YNFKEQ. Between the trimmed V and J ends, which lost 0 bases and 0 bases, there was a span of 9 bases. Written as DNA, the CDR3 is TGTGCCAGCAGCCAAGAGGCGACAGCTAGCAATCAGCCCCAGCATTTT. Protein product: CASSQEATASNQPQHF.

J is TRBJ1-6 and V is TRBV27, with D possibly matching TRBD1 (5 bases). The ends were cut back, 2 bases at V and 9 bases at J, with 11 bases in the middle. CDR3 length: 14 amino acids. Germline values: CDR1 MNHEY, CDR2 SMNVEV (reference sequence). CDR3 in amino acids: CASSLSRVGSPLHF. In DNA, the CDR3 is TGTGCCAGCAGTTTAAGCAGGGTCGGTTCACCCCTCCACTTT.

CDR3: CASSAGGPTYNEQFF. For the CDR3, the DNA is TGTGCCAGCAGCGCCGGAGGACCGACCTACAATGAGCAGTTCTTC. This sequence joins TRBV9 and TRBJ2-1; tentative D call: TRBD2 (5 bases). The V end lost 3 bases, the J end lost 2 bases, and 12 bases lay between the germline ends. CDR1 is SGDLS, CDR2 YYNGEE, per germline. The CDR3 runs to 15 residues.

The chain joins TRBV5-6 to TRBJ1-1; no clear D gene. Germline CDR1 is SGHDT and CDR2 is YYEEEE. Trimming removed 4 bases at V and 10 bases at J, with 17 bases between. CDR3 size: 13 residues. The CDR3 reads CASSAGKQLAAFF. The CDR3 nucleotides read TGTGCCAGCAGCGCCGGAAAACAGCTTGCAGCTTTCTTT.

V usage is TRBV10-3 and J usage is TRBJ1-2; D is undetermined. Trimming took off 4 bases at V and 5 bases at J, with 14 bases between the two ends. CDR1 ENHRY and CDR2 SYGVKD come from the germline V gene. The CDR3 consists of 14 residues. CDR3 bases: TGTGCCATCAGTGGGGCCGGGAAAGAATATGGCTACACCTTC. Translating gives CAISGAGKEYGYTF.

The chain links TRBV4-1 to TRBJ1-3; TRBD1 might be the D (6 bases). Per germline, CDR1 MGHRA and CDR2 YSYEKL. There are 16 residues in the CDR3. V was clipped by 6 bases and J by 0 bases, with 15 bases between them. CDR3 region: CASRPGHQSSGNTIYF. CDR3 DNA sequence: TGCGCCAGCAGACCGGGACATCAGAGCTCTGGAAACACCATATATTTT.

Here the CDR3 reads CASSQVWAGGSYEQYF. CDR3 bases: TGCGCCAGCAGCCAAGTTTGGGCAGGGGGGTCCTACGAGCAGTACTTC. The chain links TRBV4-1 to TRBJ2-7, with a tentative D call TRBD1 (7 bases). The germline V gene encodes CDR1 MGHRA and CDR2 YSYEKL. V dropped 1 base and J dropped 1 base, with 14 bases sitting between them. CDR3 length equals 16 residues.

The chain is built from TRBV25-1 and TRBJ1-2; no reliable D call. CDR3 length equals 13 residues. Germline loops: CDR1 MGHDK, CDR2 SYGVNS. Trimming stripped 4 bases from V and 7 bases from J, with 13 bases between. Here the CDR3 reads CASSGRHHSGYTF. DNA for the CDR3: TGTGCCAGCAGTGGCCGACACCACAGTGGCTACACCTTC.

The J gene is TRBJ2-5, the V gene TRBV28; D gene uncertain. The J call is doubtful: the DNA matches TRBJ2-7 better. CDR1 is MDHEN and CDR2 is SYDVKM in the germline V gene. The length of the CDR3 is 11 residues. CDR3 DNA sequence: TGTGCCAGCAGTTCCTTCTACGAGCAGTACTTC. As protein: CASSSFYEQYF.

The chain carries TRBV6-5 and TRBJ1-1, with D maybe TRBD1 (6 bases). The CDR3 runs to 12 residues. Trimming shortened V by 6 bases and J by 7 bases, and 12 bases separated the two germline ends. Germline V gene sequence: CDR1 MNHEY, CDR2 SVGAGI. The CDR3 spells CASSHGQNEAFF. The CDR3 bases are TGTGCCAGCAGCCATGGACAGAATGAAGCTTTCTTT.

This sequence joins TRBV19 and TRBJ1-1; the D is unclear. V was clipped by 5 bases and J by 0 bases, with 10 bases between them. In germline, CDR1 is LNHDA, CDR2 SQIVND (reference sequence). The CDR3 loop spans 14 amino acids. CDR3 region: CASSSNTVNTEAFF. CDR3 DNA: TGTGCCAGTAGTTCTAACACAGTGAACACTGAAGCTTTCTTT.

This clone occurred a few times. The chain uses TRBV6-5 and TRBJ1-1; TRBD1 is a possible D gene (6 bases). The germline CDR1 and CDR2 sequences are MNHEY and SVGAGI. Trimming shortened V by 0 bases and J by 1 base, and 9 bases separated the two germline ends. This CDR3 has 15 residues. The CDR3 reads CASSYSQGRNTEAFF. In DNA, the CDR3 is TGTGCCAGCAGTTACTCCCAGGGGAGGAACACTGAAGCTTTCTTT.

The chain couples TRBV28 to TRBJ1-1; no clear D. CDR3 length: 13 amino acids. V was shortened by 6 bases and J by 0 bases, with 8 bases between the two germline ends. Germline V gene lookup returns CDR1 MDHEN and CDR2 SYDVKM. CDR3 amino acids: CASSPPVNTEAFF. CDR3 coding DNA: TGTGCCAGCAGCCCCCCAGTGAACACTGAAGCTTTCTTT.

This chain joins TRBV2 and TRBJ2-4; D ambiguous. CDR3 size: 12 residues. V lost 3 bases and J 9 bases, leaving 9 bases between the germline ends. Germline CDR1 is SNHLY and CDR2 is FYNNEI. The CDR3 is CASSDRMRIQYF. CDR3 sequence (DNA): TGTGCCAGCAGTGACAGGATGCGCATTCAGTACTTC.

This clone was detected a few times. The chain couples TRBV7-3 to TRBJ1-1; unclear D gene. The CDR3 extends over 14 amino acids. Germline-derived CDR1 and CDR2 are SGHTA and FQGTGA. Trimming cost V 5 bases and J 0 bases, with 10 bases left between them. CDR3 coding DNA: TGTGCCAGCAGCCCAAGACTGCTGAACACTGAAGCTTTCTTT. Translated, it gives CASSPRLLNTEAFF.

In this sample, this clone turned up once. J is TRBJ1-1 and V is TRBV27; D might be TRBD1 (5 bases). The CDR3 consists of 13 residues. Germline-derived CDR1 and CDR2 are MNHEY and SMNVEV (reference sequence). Trimming removed 5 bases from V and 3 bases from J, with 10 bases in between. CDR3 protein: CASSMGGYTEAFF. The CDR3 nucleotides read TGTGCCAGCAGTATGGGGGGATACACTGAAGCTTTCTTT.

The chain employs TRBV5-4 and TRBJ1-3; 7 bases agree with TRBD1. The length of the CDR3 is 17 residues. V trimming: 4 bases; J trimming: 0 bases; junction bases outside the gene matches: 10. CDR1 and CDR2 from the germline V gene are SGHNT and YYREEE (reference sequence). CDR3 amino acids: CASSPGTALYSGNTIYF. CDR3 DNA sequence: TGTGCCAGCAGCCCGGGGACAGCGCTTTACTCTGGAAACACCATATATTTT. The full variable domain, rest sourced from reference TRBV5-4 and TRBJ1-3, is ETGVTQSPTHLIKTRGQQVTLRCSSQSGHNTVSWYQQALGQGPQFIFQYYREEENGRGNFPPRFSGLQFPNYSSELNVNALELDDSALYLCASSPGTALYSGNTIYFGEGSWLTVV.

The V gene is TRBV15, the J gene TRBJ2-1, with 10 bases aligning to TRBD1. The CDR3 is made up of 15 amino acids. Per the germline V gene, CDR1 is LNHNV and CDR2 is YYDKDF (reference sequence). V shed 5 bases and J 8 bases; nucleotides not matched to a gene: 9. The DNA of the CDR3 is TGTGCCACCAGCGGGGACAGGGGCCCCTTACATGAGCAGTTCTTC. As protein: CATSGDRGPLHEQFF.

The chain is built from TRBV6-1 and TRBJ2-5; 11 bases are shared with TRBD1. The J call may be wrong; the DNA end is better matched by TRBJ2-7. Germline V CDR1 and CDR2: MNHNS, SASEGT. There are 13 residues in the CDR3. The CDR3 DNA is TGTGCCAGCAGTCGGGACAGGGGGTACGAGCAGTACTTC. The encoded protein is CASSRDRGYEQYF.